This T cell receptor (beta chain) was obtained from a study of blood T cell repertoires in COVID-19. Authors' methods: How many nucleated cells were present was estimated from reference gene primer amplification. Assay used: immunoSEQ multiplex PCR; TCRdb lists only in-frame clones, some missing. V, J and clone size derive from that table, while D and trimming were established from the DNA sequence. Of 250,000 to 300,000 clones in the sample, around 80% were seen once. The V gene end was trimmed by 4 bases and the J gene end by 3 bases; junction bases not matched to a gene: 6. The CDR3 loop spans 15 amino acids. CDR1 and CDR2 from the germline V gene are SEHNR and FQNEAQ (reference sequence).

The sample was peripheral blood. This TCR derives from a man between 60 and 70 years old with acute or convalescent COVID-19. This sequence joins TRBV7-9 and TRBJ1-2, with 9 bases identical to TRBD1. CDR3 protein: CASSSWDREDYGYTF. The CDR3, as DNA: TGTGCCAGCAGCTCCTGGGACAGGGAGGACTATGGCTACACCTTC.